These 13 T cell receptor beta chains share one sample of origin, sequenced in a study of T cell changes during pregnancy in multiple sclerosis. Sequenced by immunoSEQ multiplex PCR; TCRdb stores in-frame clones only, minus some. The top ten hold about 0.8% of the sample, which has approximately 88,000 clones, approximately 94% seen once. The sequencing used peripheral blood, collected in the third trimester of pregnancy. The source is a female donor with multiple sclerosis, enrolled in a pregnancy study.

The rearrangement joins TRBV7-9 to TRBJ2-7; 7 bases agree with TRBD2. The CDR3 is 14 amino acids. CDR1 and CDR2 (germline): SEHNR, FQNEAQ (reference sequence). Unmatched junction bases numbered 6, after V lost 5 bases and J lost 2 bases. CDR3 bases: TGTGCCAGCAGCGCCGGACTAGACCCCTACGAGCAGTACTTC. Amino acids: CASSAGLDPYEQYF.

V is TRBV9 and J is TRBJ2-3, with D maybe TRBD2 (6 bases). The V gene's germline CDR1 is SGDLS and CDR2 YYNGEE. CDR3 length: 14 amino acids. The V and J ends lost 9 bases and 1 base respectively, with 15 bases between them. CDR3 in amino acids: CATRPGVGTDTQYF. In DNA form, the CDR3 reads TGTGCCACCCGTCCGGGAGTGGGCACAGATACGCAGTATTTT. The whole variable domain, remainder taken from reference TRBV9 and TRBJ2-3, is DSGVTQTPKHLITATGQRVTLRCSPRSGDLSVYWYQQSLDQGLQFLIQYYNGEERAKGNILERFSAQQFPDLHSELNLSSLELGDSALYFCATRPGVGTDTQYFGPGTRLTVL.

The chain has TRBV29-1 and TRBJ1-1; D gene uncertain. CDR1 is SQVTM and CDR2 is ANQGSEA in the germline V gene. The CDR3 is 14 residues long. V was pared by 2 bases and J by 0 bases, with 10 bases between. CDR3 protein: CSVEIWALNTEAFF. The CDR3 DNA sequence: TGCAGCGTTGAAATCTGGGCCCTGAACACTGAAGCTTTCTTT.

The chain is built from TRBV7-6 and TRBJ2-1; 15 nucleotides line up with TRBD2. This CDR3 is built from 16 residues. Trimming cost V 8 bases and J 4 bases; bases outside gene matches: 6. Germline values: CDR1 SGHVS, CDR2 FNYEAQ. Written as DNA, the CDR3 is TGTGCCAGCGGGACTAGCGGGAGGAGGGGTTACAATGAGCAGTTCTTC. Protein sequence: CASGTSGRRGYNEQFF.

This sequence joins TRBV5-8 and TRBJ1-5; D is possibly TRBD1 (5 bases). The CDR3 is made up of 14 amino acids. The germline V gene has CDR1 SGHTS and CDR2 YDEGEE. With 4 bases removed from V and 1 base from J, the gap between germline ends came to 9 bases. The CDR3 coding sequence is TGTGCCAGCAGCCTAGGGGTAAGCAATCAGCCCCAGCATTTT. Its translation: CASSLGVSNQPQHF.

V gene TRBV19 combines with J gene TRBJ1-4; D not resolved. CDR1 LNHDA and CDR2 SQIVND come from the germline V gene (reference sequence). The CDR3 totals 13 residues. V lost 3 bases and J 4 bases, leaving 6 bases between the germline ends. CDR3 in amino acids: CASSMGSNEKLFF. DNA of the CDR3: TGTGCCAGTAGTATGGGGAGTAATGAAAAACTGTTTTTT.

The chain recombines TRBV7-9 with TRBJ2-1, with 9 positions matching TRBD2. J lost 6 bases, V lost 1 base, and 10 bases had no gene match. CDR3 length: 17 residues. Germline loops: CDR1 SEHNR, CDR2 FQNEAQ (reference sequence). The CDR3 DNA reads TGTGCCAGCAGCTTAGTTATAGCGGGAGCAAACCGCAATGAGCAGTTCTTC. It is translated as CASSLVIAGANRNEQFF.

CDR3: CASSLSGAYEQYF. The DNA of the CDR3 is TGTGCCAGCAGCTTATCGGGAGCCTACGAGCAGTACTTC. J is TRBJ2-7 and V is TRBV11-1; maybe TRBD2 (6 bases). The length of the CDR3 is 13 residues. With 2 bases removed from V and 2 bases from J, the gap between germline ends came to 7 bases. Germline-derived CDR1 and CDR2 are SGHAT and FQDESV (reference sequence).

This chain joins TRBV9 and TRBJ1-2, with TRBD1 identical over 8 bases. Germline loops: CDR1 SGDLS, CDR2 YYNGEE. The J segment lost 3 bases and the V segment lost 2 bases, leaving 0 bases of the junction unmatched. This CDR3 spans 13 amino acids. In DNA, the CDR3 is TGTGCCAGCAGCGTGGGACAGGACTATGGCTACACCTTC. It codes for CASSVGQDYGYTF.

The chain is built from TRBV28 and TRBJ2-3; TRBD1 aligns across 10 bases. V lost 5 bases and J lost 5; bases outside the gene matches: 16. Germline V gives CDR1 MDHEN, CDR2 SYDVKM. This CDR3 is built from 18 residues. The CDR3 DNA sequence: TGTGCCAGCAGTAATACCCGACAGGGGGCATTGGGAATAGATACGCAGTATTTT. This translates into CASSNTRQGALGIDTQYF.

The chain couples TRBV10-2 to TRBJ2-5; 7 bases align to TRBD1. Trimming took 6 bases from V and 1 from J; bases not matched to a gene: 11. Per germline, CDR1 WSHSY and CDR2 SAAADI. The CDR3 covers 16 residues. The CDR3 nucleotides read TGCGCCAGCAGCAGACAGGGAGTCGGATTCCAAGAGACCCAGTACTTC. This sequence encodes CASSRQGVGFQETQYF.

The V call is TRBV7-9, the J call TRBJ2-3, with 8 bases identical to TRBD2. Trimming removed 8 bases from V and 1 base from J; junction bases left unmatched: 14. The germline gives CDR1 SEHNR, CDR2 FQNEAQ (reference sequence). The CDR3 length is 17 residues. In nucleotides, the CDR3 is TGTGCCAGCTCGCCCCCGCTAGCGGGTGATGGCACAGATACGCAGTATTTT. It specifies CASSPPLAGDGTDTQYF.

V and J are TRBV4-3 and TRBJ2-2, with TRBD2 matching over 15 bases. The CDR3 is made up of 19 amino acids. V trimming: 3 bases; J trimming: 6 bases; junction bases outside the gene matches: 11. Per the germline V gene, CDR1 is LGHNA and CDR2 is YSLEER. CDR3 nucleotides: TGCGCCAGCAGCCAGGAAAGGGGACTAGCGGGAGGTATCCCCGGGGAGCTGTTTTTT. It is translated as CASSQERGLAGGIPGELFF.